This T cell receptor (beta chain) was obtained from a study of beta chain features in type 1 diabetes. Study findings and constraints: A greater similarity of naive, central memory and Treg TCRB repertoires was seen among patients than among healthy donors.

This CDR3 region has 12 residues. Germline lookup yields CDR1 SQVTM and CDR2 ANQGSEA. Trimming stripped 5 bases from V and 8 bases from J, with 15 bases between. One heparinised blood draw averaging roughly 120 mL was given by each donor. Staining for CD45RO/CCR7/CD25/CD127/CD95/CD27 allowed sorting of CD4+ naive, central memory, regulatory and stem cell-like memory cells. This clone was seen more than once but under ten times. Its antigen is currently unknown. The sequenced template was cDNA made from the entire isolated RNA. The table came from immunoSEQ multiplex PCR; TCRdb's copy has only in-frame clones and leaves some out. The sample lists 140,000 to 150,000 clones; 40% to 55% were seen once.

This TCR derives from a man aged 18-30 years in good health. V gene TRBV29-1 combines with J gene TRBJ1-2, with D tentatively TRBD1 (6 bases). Specimen: Tregs from blood. The chain's CDR3 is CSVLDSLAGYTF. The CDR3 DNA is TGCAGCGTTCTGGACAGCCTGGCGGGCTACACCTTC.